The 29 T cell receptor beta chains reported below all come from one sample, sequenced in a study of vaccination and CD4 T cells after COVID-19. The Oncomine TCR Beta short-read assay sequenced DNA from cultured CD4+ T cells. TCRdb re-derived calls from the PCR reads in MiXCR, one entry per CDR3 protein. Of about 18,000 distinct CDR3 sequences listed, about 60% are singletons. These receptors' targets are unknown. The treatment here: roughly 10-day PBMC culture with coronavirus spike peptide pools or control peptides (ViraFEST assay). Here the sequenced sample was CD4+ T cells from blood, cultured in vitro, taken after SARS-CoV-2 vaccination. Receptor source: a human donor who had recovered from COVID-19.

CDR3 amino acids: CASSPGPLTYEQYF. DNA of the CDR3: TGTGCCAGTAGTCCGGGACCGCTAACCTACGAGCAGTACTTC. The chain carries TRBV12-3 or TRBV12-4 and TRBJ2-7; the D call may be TRBD1 or TRBD2 (5 bases each). This CDR3 is built from 14 residues. V was cut by 9 bases and J by 2 bases, with 17 bases left in between.

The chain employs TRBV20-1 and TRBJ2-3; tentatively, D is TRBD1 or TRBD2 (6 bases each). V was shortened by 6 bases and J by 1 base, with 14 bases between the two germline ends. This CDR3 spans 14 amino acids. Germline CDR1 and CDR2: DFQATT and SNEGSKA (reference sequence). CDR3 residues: CSAWGPSGTDTQYF. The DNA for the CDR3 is TGCAGTGCATGGGGGCCTAGCGGCACAGATACGCAGTATTTT.

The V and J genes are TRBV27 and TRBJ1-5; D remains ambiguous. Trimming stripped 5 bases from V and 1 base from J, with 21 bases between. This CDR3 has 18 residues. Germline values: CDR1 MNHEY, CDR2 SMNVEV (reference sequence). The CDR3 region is CASSAMPPRTGSNQPQHF. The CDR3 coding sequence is TGTGCCAGCAGTGCCATGCCCCCGCGGACGGGGAGCAATCAGCCCCAGCATTTT.

The CDR3 region has the DNA TGTGCCAGCAGCAACACGCTACTGACAGGGGAAGAGACCCAGTACTTC. Protein product: CASSNTLLTGEETQYF. The chain couples TRBV6-1 to TRBJ2-5; 8 bases fit TRBD1. From germline, CDR1 is MNHNS and CDR2 SASEGT. The CDR3 is 16 residues long. V dropped 6 bases and J dropped 3; count of bases not matched to a gene: 12.

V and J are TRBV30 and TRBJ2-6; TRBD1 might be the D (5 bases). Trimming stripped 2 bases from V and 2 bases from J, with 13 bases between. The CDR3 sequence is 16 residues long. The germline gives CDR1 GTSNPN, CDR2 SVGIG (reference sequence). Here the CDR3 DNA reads TGTGCCTGGAGTCTTTTAGGGGTCCCTGGGGCCAACGTCCTGACTTTC. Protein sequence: CAWSLLGVPGANVLTF.

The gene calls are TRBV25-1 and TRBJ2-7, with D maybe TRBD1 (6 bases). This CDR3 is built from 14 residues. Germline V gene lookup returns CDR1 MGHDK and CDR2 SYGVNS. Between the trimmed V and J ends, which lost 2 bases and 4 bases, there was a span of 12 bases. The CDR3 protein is CASSEAGTFYEQYF. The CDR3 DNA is TGTGCCAGCAGTGAAGCCGGGACATTTTACGAGCAGTACTTC.

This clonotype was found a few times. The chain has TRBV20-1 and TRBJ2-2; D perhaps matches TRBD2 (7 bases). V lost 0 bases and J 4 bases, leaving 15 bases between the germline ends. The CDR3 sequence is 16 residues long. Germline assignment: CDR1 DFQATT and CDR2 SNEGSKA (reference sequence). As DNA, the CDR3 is TGCAGTGCTAGAGATCCGGGGGGCCGCGGCACCGGGGAGCTGTTTTTT. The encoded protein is CSARDPGGRGTGELFF.

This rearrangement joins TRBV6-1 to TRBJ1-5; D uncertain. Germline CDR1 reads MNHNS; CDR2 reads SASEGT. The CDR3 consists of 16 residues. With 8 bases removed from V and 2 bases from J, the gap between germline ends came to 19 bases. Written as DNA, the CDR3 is TGTGCCAGCGGCCCCTGGAGCGTGAGTGGCAATCAGCCCCAGCATTTT. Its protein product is CASGPWSVSGNQPQHF.

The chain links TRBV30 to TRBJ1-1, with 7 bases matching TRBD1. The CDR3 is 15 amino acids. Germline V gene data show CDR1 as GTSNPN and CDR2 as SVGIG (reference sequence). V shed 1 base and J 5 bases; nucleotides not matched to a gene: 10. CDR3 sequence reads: CAWSALTGVGTEAFF. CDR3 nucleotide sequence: TGTGCCTGGAGTGCCCTTACAGGGGTCGGGACTGAAGCTTTCTTT.

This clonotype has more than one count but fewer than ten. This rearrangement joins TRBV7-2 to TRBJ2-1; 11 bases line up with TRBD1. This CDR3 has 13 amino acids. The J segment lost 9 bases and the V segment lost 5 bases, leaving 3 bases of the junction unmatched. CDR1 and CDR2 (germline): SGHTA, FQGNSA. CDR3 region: CASSMGTGGEQFF. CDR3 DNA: TGTGCCAGCAGCATGGGGACAGGGGGTGAGCAGTTCTTC.

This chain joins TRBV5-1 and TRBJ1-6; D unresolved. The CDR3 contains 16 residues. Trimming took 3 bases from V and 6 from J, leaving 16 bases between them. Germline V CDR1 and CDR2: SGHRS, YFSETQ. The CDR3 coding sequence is TGCGCCAGCAGCTCCGGGATCTCTCCCTTTAATTCACCCCTCCACTTT. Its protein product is CASSSGISPFNSPLHF. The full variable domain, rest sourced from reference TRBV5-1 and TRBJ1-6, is KAGVTQTPRYLIKTRGQQVTLSCSPISGHRSVSWYQQTPGQGLQFLFEYFSETQRNKGNFPGRFSGRQFSNSRSEMNVSTLELGDSALYLCASSSGISPFNSPLHFGNGTRLTVT.

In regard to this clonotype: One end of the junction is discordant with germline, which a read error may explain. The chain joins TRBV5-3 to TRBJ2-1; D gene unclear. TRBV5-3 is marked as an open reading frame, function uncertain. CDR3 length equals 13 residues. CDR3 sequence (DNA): TGTGCCAGCAGCTTGGGCCCGGACAATGAGCAGTTCTTC. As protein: CASSLGPDNEQFF.

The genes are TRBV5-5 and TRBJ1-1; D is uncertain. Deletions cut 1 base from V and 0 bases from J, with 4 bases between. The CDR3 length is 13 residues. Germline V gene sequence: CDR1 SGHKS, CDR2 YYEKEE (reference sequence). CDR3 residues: CASSLSVNTEAFF. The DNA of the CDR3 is TGTGCCAGCAGCTTGTCAGTGAACACTGAAGCTTTCTTT.

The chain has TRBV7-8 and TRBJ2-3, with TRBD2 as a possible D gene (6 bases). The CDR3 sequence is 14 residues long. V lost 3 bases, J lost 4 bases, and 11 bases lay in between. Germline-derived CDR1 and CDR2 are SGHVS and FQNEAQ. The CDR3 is CASSLGEAPDTQYF. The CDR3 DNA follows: TGTGCCAGCAGCTTGGGGGAGGCCCCAGATACGCAGTATTTT.

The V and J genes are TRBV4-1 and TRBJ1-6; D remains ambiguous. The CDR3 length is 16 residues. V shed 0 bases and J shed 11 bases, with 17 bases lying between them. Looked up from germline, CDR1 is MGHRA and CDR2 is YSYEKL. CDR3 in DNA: TGCGCCAGCAGCCAAGATATATTGGCGGGTAGGGCACCCCTCCACTTT. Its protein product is CASSQDILAGRAPLHF.

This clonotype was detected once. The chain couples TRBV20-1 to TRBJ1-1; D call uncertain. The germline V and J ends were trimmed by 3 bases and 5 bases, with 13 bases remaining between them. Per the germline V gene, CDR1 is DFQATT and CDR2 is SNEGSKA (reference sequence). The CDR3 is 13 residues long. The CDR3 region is CSARSGSGTEAFF. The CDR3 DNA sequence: TGCAGTGCTAGGTCGGGGTCTGGGACTGAAGCTTTCTTT.

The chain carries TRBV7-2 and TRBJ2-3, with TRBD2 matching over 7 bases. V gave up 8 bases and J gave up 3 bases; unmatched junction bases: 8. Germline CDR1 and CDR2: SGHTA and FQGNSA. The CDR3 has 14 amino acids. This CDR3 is CASRPRLATDTQYF. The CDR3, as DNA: TGTGCCAGCCGCCCTAGACTAGCAACAGATACGCAGTATTTT.

In DNA form, the CDR3 reads TGTGCCAGTAGTATCGACAGTAACTATGGCTACACCTTC. Protein sequence: CASSIDSNYGYTF. This sequence joins TRBV19 and TRBJ1-2; D is possibly TRBD1 (5 bases). CDR1 and CDR2 from the germline V gene are LNHDA and SQIVND (reference sequence). The CDR3 is 13 residues long. V lost 3 bases and J lost 1, with 6 bases in between. The variable domain in full, with the rest retrieved from reference TRBV19 and TRBJ1-2, is DGGITQSPKYLFRKEGQNVTLSCEQNLNHDAMYWYRQDPGQGLRLIYYSQIVNDFQKGDIAEGYSVSREKKESFPLTVTSAQKNPTAFYLCASSIDSNYGYTFGSGTRLTVV.

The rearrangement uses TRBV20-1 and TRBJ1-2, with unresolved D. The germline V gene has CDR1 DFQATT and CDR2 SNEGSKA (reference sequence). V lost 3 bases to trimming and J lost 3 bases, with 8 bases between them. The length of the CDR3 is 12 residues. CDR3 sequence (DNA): TGCAGTGCTAGTCTGGGGTACTATGGCTACACCTTC. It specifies CSASLGYYGYTF.

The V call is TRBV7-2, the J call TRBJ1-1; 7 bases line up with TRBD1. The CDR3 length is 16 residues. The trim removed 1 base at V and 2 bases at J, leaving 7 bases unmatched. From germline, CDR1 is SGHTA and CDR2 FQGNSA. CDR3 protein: CASSLVGGTANTEAFF. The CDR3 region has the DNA TGTGCCAGCAGCTTAGTTGGTGGGACAGCCAACACTGAAGCTTTCTTT.

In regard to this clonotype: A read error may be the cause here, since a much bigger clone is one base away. The CDR3 protein is CTSSFGPGQGKFF. CDR3 in DNA: TGTACCAGCAGTTTTGGGCCCGGACAGGGAAAGTTCTTC. The V call is TRBV27, the J call TRBJ2-1; 8 nucleotides agree with TRBD1. CDR1 and CDR2 from the germline V gene are MNHEY and SMNVEV (reference sequence). CDR3 length: 13 residues.

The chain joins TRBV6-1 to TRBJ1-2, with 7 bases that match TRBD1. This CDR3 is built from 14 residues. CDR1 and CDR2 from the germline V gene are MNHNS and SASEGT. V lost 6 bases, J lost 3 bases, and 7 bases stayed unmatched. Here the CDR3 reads CASSQDRLYYGYTF. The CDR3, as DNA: TGTGCCAGCAGCCAGGACAGGCTCTACTATGGCTACACCTTC.

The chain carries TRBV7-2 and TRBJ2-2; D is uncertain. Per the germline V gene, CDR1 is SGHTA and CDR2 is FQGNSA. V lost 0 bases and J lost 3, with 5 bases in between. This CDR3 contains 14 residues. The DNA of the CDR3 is TGTGCCAGCAGCTTAGCGCCCGACACCGGGGAGCTGTTTTTT. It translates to CASSLAPDTGELFF.

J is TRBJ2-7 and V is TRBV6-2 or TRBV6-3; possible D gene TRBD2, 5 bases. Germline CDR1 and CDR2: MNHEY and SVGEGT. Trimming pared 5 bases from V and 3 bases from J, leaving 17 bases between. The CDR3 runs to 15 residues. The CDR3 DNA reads TGTGCCAGCAGTACGGACTGGAGCAACCTCTACGAGCAGTACTTC. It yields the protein CASSTDWSNLYEQYF.

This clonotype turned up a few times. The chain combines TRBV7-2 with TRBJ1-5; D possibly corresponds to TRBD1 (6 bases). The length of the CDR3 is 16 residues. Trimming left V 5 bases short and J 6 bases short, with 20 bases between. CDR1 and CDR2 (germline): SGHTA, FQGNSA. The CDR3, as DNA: TGTGCCAGCAGCCCCGGACGGTCAGGGGTGGGTCAGCCCCAGCATTTT. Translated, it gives CASSPGRSGVGQPQHF.

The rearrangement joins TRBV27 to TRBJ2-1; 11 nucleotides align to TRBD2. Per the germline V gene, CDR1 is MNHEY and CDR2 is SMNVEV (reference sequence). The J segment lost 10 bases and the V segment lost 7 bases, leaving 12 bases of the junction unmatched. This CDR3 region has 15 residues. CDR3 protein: CASTKLAGGLVEQFF. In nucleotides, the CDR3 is TGTGCCAGCACCAAATTAGCGGGGGGGCTAGTAGAGCAGTTCTTC.

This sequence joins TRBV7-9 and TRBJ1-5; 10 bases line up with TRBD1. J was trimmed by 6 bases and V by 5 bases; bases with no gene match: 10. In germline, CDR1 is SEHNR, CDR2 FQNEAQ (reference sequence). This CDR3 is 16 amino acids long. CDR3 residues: CASSPARDRGIQPQHF. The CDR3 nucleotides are TGTGCCAGCAGCCCAGCACGGGACAGGGGTATTCAGCCCCAGCATTTT.

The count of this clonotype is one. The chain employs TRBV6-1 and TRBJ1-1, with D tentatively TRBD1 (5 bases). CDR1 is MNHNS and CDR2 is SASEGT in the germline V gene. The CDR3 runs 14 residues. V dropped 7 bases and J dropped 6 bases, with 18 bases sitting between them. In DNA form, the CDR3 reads TGTGCCAGCACCTACCGGCAGGGAGTTTCTGAAGCTTTCTTT. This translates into CASTYRQGVSEAFF.

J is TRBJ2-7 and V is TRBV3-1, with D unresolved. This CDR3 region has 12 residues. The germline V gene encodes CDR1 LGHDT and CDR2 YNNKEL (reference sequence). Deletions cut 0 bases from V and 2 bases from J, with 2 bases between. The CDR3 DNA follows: TGTGCCAGCAGCCAAGACCCCTACGAGCAGTACTTC. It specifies CASSQDPYEQYF.